The rows below give T cell receptor beta chains drawn from one sample of a study of blood T cell repertoires in COVID-19. Sequenced by immunoSEQ multiplex PCR; TCRdb stores in-frame clones only, minus some. Among approximately 190,000 clones listed, 80% were seen once. Sequencing was done on a sample of peripheral blood. Receptor source: a man aged 55 to 70 with acute or convalescent COVID-19. Both conserved end residues are part of each CDR3. A D gene is named only where the DNA matches it firmly. Clone size appears in some rows only: once, few, many, or a class for an expanded clone.

d_gene	abundance	v_gene	j_gene	CDR3aa	CDR3nt
TRBD2	.	TRBV24-1	TRBJ2-1	CATSGPLADSYNEQFF	TGTGCCACCAGTGGCCCACTAGCGGACTCCTACAATGAGCAGTTCTTC
.	.	TRBV5-1	TRBJ1-1	CASSLEGQSMNTEAFF	TGCGCCAGCAGCTTGGAAGGACAGAGCATGAACACTGAAGCTTTCTTT
.	.	TRBV6-5	TRBJ1-2	CASRSPESDGYTF	TGTGCCAGCAGGAGCCCCGAGAGCGATGGCTACACCTTC
.	.	TRBV4-2	TRBJ1-2	CASTNTGINYGYTF	TGTGCCAGCACCAATACAGGGATCAACTATGGCTACACCTTC
.	.	TRBV5-1	TRBJ2-7	CASSLAREGSEQYF	TGCGCCAGCAGCTTGGCCAGGGAAGGGTCCGAGCAGTACTTC
.	.	TRBV9	TRBJ2-3	CASSGQGGEIGQYF	TGTGCCAGCAGCGGACAGGGAGGAGAAATCGGGCAGTATTTT
.	.	TRBV7-3	TRBJ2-1	CASSLTVSSYNEQFF	TGTGCCAGCAGCTTAACGGTGAGCTCCTACAATGAGCAGTTCTTC
.	.	TRBV2	TRBJ2-6	CASSGSSGANVLTF	TGTGCCAGCAGTGGGAGCTCTGGGGCCAACGTCCTGACTTTC
.	.	TRBV30	TRBJ1-4	CAWRTGSTNEKLFF	TGTGCCTGGAGGACAGGCTCAACTAATGAAAAACTGTTTTTT
.	.	TRBV5-1	TRBJ1-2	CASSPGNSVGYTF	TGCGCCAGCAGCCCAGGGAATTCGGTTGGCTACACCTTC
TRBD1	.	TRBV5-1	TRBJ1-4	CASSGELDRRLSKLFF	TGCGCCAGCAGCGGCGAACTGGACAGGCGGCTGTCAAAACTGTTTTTT
TRBD1	.	TRBV7-2	TRBJ1-2	CASSLTTGTGALVF	TGTGCCAGCAGCTTAACCACCGGGACAGGGGCCCTTGTCTTC
.	.	TRBV19	TRBJ2-2	CASSLNRVGTGELFF	TGTGCCAGTAGTCTAAACCGGGTCGGCACCGGGGAGCTGTTTTTT
TRBD1	few	TRBV15	TRBJ1-4	CATSSNRGANEKLFF	TGTGCCACCAGCAGCAACAGGGGGGCTAATGAAAAACTGTTTTTT
.	.	TRBV10-3	TRBJ1-2	CANQKTQDYGYTF	TGTGCCAACCAAAAGACCCAGGACTATGGCTACACCTTC
TRBD2	few	TRBV5-4	TRBJ2-1	CASSTSQRGGYNEQFF	TGTGCCAGCAGCACCAGTCAGCGGGGGGGATACAATGAGCAGTTCTTC
TRBD2	.	TRBV7-3	TRBJ2-2	CASSLIGTSGNTGELFF	TGTGCCAGCAGCTTAATTGGTACTAGCGGGAACACCGGGGAGCTGTTTTTT
.	.	TRBV5-8	TRBJ1-3	CASSLAGGLSSGNTIYF	TGTGCCAGCAGCTTGGCCGGCGGACTCTCATCTGGAAACACCATATATTTT
.	few	TRBV27	TRBJ1-1	CASSFQGQVSEAFF	TGTGCCAGCAGTTTCCAGGGTCAGGTCTCTGAAGCTTTCTTT
.	.	TRBV23-1	TRBJ2-6	CASSQSGSGANVLTF	TGCGCCAGCAGTCAATCCGGCTCTGGGGCCAACGTCCTGACTTTC
TRBD1	.	TRBV6-5	TRBJ1-2	CASRQGADYGYTF	TGTGCCAGCAGACAGGGGGCAGACTATGGCTACACCTTC
TRBD2	.	TRBV3-1/TRBV3-2	TRBJ2-3	CASSQTSSGGHEDTQYF	TGTGCCAGCAGCCAAACCTCTAGCGGGGGGCACGAGGATACGCAGTATTTT
TRBD1	few	TRBV5-4	TRBJ1-6	CASSLGQGRSPLHF	TGTGCCAGCAGCTTGGGACAGGGTAGATCACCCCTCCACTTT
.	.	TRBV6-5	TRBJ2-1	CASSSGRRGHEQFF	TGTGCCAGCAGCTCCGGGAGGCGGGGGCATGAGCAGTTCTTC
TRBD1	.	TRBV6-4	TRBJ1-6	CASSGQGNAPLHF	TGTGCCAGCAGCGGACAGGGGAACGCGCCCCTCCACTTT
TRBD1	.	TRBV6-6	TRBJ2-3	CASSYQGVRTDTQYF	TGTGCCAGCAGTTACCAGGGGGTTCGGACAGATACGCAGTATTTT
TRBD1	.	TRBV7-2	TRBJ2-5	CASSLLGGRGQETQYF	TGTGCCAGCAGCTTACTTGGCGGCAGGGGGCAAGAGACCCAGTACTTC
.	.	TRBV4-1	TRBJ2-1	CASSQGGGVGSYNEQFF	TGCGCCAGCAGCCAAGGAGGCGGGGTGGGCTCCTACAATGAGCAGTTCTTC
.	.	TRBV27	TRBJ1-1	CASSFQGISTEAFF	TGTGCCAGCAGTTTCCAGGGAATTAGCACTGAAGCTTTCTTT
.	.	TRBV9	TRBJ2-5	CASAPSPAQETQYF	TGTGCCAGCGCACCCTCCCCTGCGCAAGAGACCCAGTACTTC